These 32 T cell receptor beta chains originate from one sample sequenced in a study of T-cell reconstitution after alpha-beta-depleted transplantation in children. It was with unique molecular identifiers that the TCRbeta library was prepared. MiXCR, applied by TCRdb to the PCR reads, yields one record per CDR3 protein. The profile shows 300,000 to 400,000 distinct CDR3 sequences, over 20% of them singletons. This sample comprised PBMCs, mostly from graft donor cells, obtained 180 days after TCRalphabeta/CD19-depleted stem cell transplant. Every receptor here comes from a male patient aged 10 to 17 who had a stem cell transplant for acute lymphoblastic leukemia, so the T cells may come from the graft donor.

V usage is TRBV27 and J usage is TRBJ1-6; D is perhaps TRBD1 (5 bases). V dropped 4 bases and J dropped 4 bases, with 23 bases sitting between them. Germline assignment: CDR1 MNHEY and CDR2 SMNVEV (reference sequence). CDR3 size: 19 residues. The CDR3 protein is CASSSRIWGPNHYNSPLHF. The CDR3 nucleotides read TGTGCCAGCAGTTCCCGGATATGGGGCCCCAACCATTATAATTCACCCCTCCACTTT.

This clonotype has a single count. The chain carries TRBV28 and TRBJ2-5; tentatively, D is TRBD1 (5 bases). The germline CDR1 and CDR2 sequences are MDHEN and SYDVKM. Trimming removed 1 base at V and 2 bases at J, with 11 bases between. This CDR3 is 15 amino acids long. In DNA form, the CDR3 reads TGTGCCAGCAGTTTATTAGGGCAGGGACAAGAGACCCAGTACTTC. This codes for CASSLLGQGQETQYF.

V is TRBV5-1 and J is TRBJ2-1, with TRBD1 matching over 10 bases. Germline assignment: CDR1 SGHRS and CDR2 YFSETQ. This CDR3 comprises 17 residues. The V gene end was trimmed by 5 bases and the J gene end by 3 bases; junction bases not matched to a gene: 11. This CDR3 reads CASSDRGLADYYNEQFF. CDR3 DNA: TGCGCCAGCAGTGACAGGGGGCTAGCGGACTACTACAATGAGCAGTTCTTC.

This clonotype was seen at least ten times. The chain has TRBV10-3 and TRBJ2-7, with TRBD1 as a possible D gene (6 bases). Germline V gives CDR1 ENHRY, CDR2 SYGVKD. The V end lost 2 bases, the J end lost 7 bases, and 15 bases lay between the germline ends. The CDR3 has 14 amino acids. Here the CDR3 DNA reads TGTGCCATCAGTGAGAAAGGGCAGGGGAAAGAGCAGTACTTC. It translates to CAISEKGQGKEQYF.

This clonotype was picked up a small number of times. The chain recombines TRBV6-5 with TRBJ1-1, with TRBD1 matching 7 bases. V gave up 3 bases and J gave up 1 base; unmatched junction bases: 2. Germline CDR1 and CDR2: MNHEY and SVGAGI. This CDR3 is 14 amino acids long. The CDR3 DNA sequence: TGTGCCAGCAGTTATGGGACAGAGAACACTGAAGCTTTCTTT. Translating gives CASSYGTENTEAFF.

The chain uses TRBV4-2 and TRBJ2-5; no reliable D call. Trimming removed 6 bases from V and 1 base from J, with 12 bases in between. CDR3 length equals 14 residues. Germline assignment: CDR1 LGHNA and CDR2 YNFKEQ. CDR3 DNA sequence: TGTGCCAGCAGTCTTACCGACCTCCAAGAGACCCAGTACTTC. Translation gives CASSLTDLQETQYF.

A few counts support this clonotype. The gene calls are TRBV5-1 and TRBJ2-1; D is undetermined. The germline V gene has CDR1 SGHRS and CDR2 YFSETQ. This CDR3 spans 12 amino acids. The V gene lost 2 bases and the J gene lost 10 bases, with 10 bases spanning the gap. CDR3 amino acids: CASSFPFSEQFF. CDR3 in DNA: TGCGCCAGCAGCTTTCCCTTTAGCGAGCAGTTCTTC.

The chain recombines TRBV9 with TRBJ1-1, with 8 bases that match TRBD1. The CDR3 has 14 amino acids. The V gene's germline CDR1 is SGDLS and CDR2 YYNGEE. V trimming: 5 bases; J trimming: 2 bases; junction bases outside the gene matches: 5. DNA of the CDR3: TGTGCCAGCAGTCGGGGACAGGTCAACACTGAAGCTTTCTTT. Its translation: CASSRGQVNTEAFF.

The CDR3 reads CASSLGQPSNTGELFF. The CDR3, as DNA: TGTGCCAGCAGCCTGGGACAGCCTTCGAACACCGGGGAGCTGTTTTTT. The chain recombines TRBV7-3 with TRBJ2-2; 7 bases are a match to TRBD1. The CDR3 spans 16 residues. Germline CDR1 reads SGHTA; CDR2 reads FQGTGA. V shed 5 bases, J shed 0 bases, and the junction held 6 bases outside the gene matches.

The DNA for the CDR3 is TGTGCCAGCAGCGTTCGCGGTCCTAGCACAGATACGCAGTATTTT. Protein: CASSVRGPSTDTQYF. V is TRBV9 and J is TRBJ2-3; D is ambiguous. The CDR3 length is 15 residues. Between the trimmed V and J ends, which lost 2 bases and 0 bases, there was a span of 10 bases. Looked up from germline, CDR1 is SGDLS and CDR2 is YYNGEE.

The V call is TRBV20-1, the J call TRBJ2-7, with unresolved D. Trimming cost V 5 bases and J 4 bases, with 12 bases left between them. The germline V gene has CDR1 DFQATT and CDR2 SNEGSKA (reference sequence). This CDR3 is 12 amino acids long. CDR3 sequence: CSAPFNGYEQYF. The CDR3 DNA is TGCAGTGCTCCTTTTAATGGTTACGAGCAGTACTTC.

This clonotype turned up a few times. The chain joins TRBV10-3 to TRBJ1-2; D is perhaps TRBD1 (5 bases). Germline V gene data show CDR1 as ENHRY and CDR2 as SYGVKD. The CDR3 has 13 residues. V was cut by 1 base and J by 8 bases, with 11 bases left in between. The CDR3 sequence is CAISELAGKGYTF. CDR3 DNA: TGTGCCATCAGTGAGTTGGCAGGGAAAGGCTACACCTTC.

V gene TRBV5-1 combines with J gene TRBJ1-4; TRBD1 aligns across 8 bases. Germline-derived CDR1 and CDR2 are SGHRS and YFSETQ. V lost 3 bases and J lost 14; bases outside the gene matches: 12. The CDR3 runs to 14 residues. The CDR3 spells CASSSSTGVTNLFF. CDR3 nucleotide sequence: TGCGCCAGCAGCTCTTCGACAGGGGTAACCAATCTGTTTTTT.

This clonotype has more than one count but fewer than ten. The rearrangement joins TRBV5-1 to TRBJ2-4, with D uncertain. V gave up 0 bases and J gave up 5 bases, with 18 bases separating them. CDR3 length equals 17 residues. The germline gives CDR1 SGHRS, CDR2 YFSETQ. The CDR3, as DNA: TGCGCCAGCAGCTTGGGGCCGCTATTAGGTGGACAAAACATTCAGTACTTC. This sequence encodes CASSLGPLLGGQNIQYF.

This clonotype was counted between two and nine times. The rearrangement links TRBV7-2 to TRBJ2-7; D unresolved. Per the germline V gene, CDR1 is SGHTA and CDR2 is FQGNSA. Trimming took off 1 base at V and 3 bases at J, with 10 bases between the two ends. This CDR3 spans 14 amino acids. CDR3 nucleotides: TGTGCCAGCAGCTTAGGAACACTCTACTACGAGCAGTACTTC. This translates into CASSLGTLYYEQYF.

This chain links TRBV19 with TRBJ2-3; D unresolved. This CDR3 contains 14 residues. Trimming cost V 4 bases and J 0 bases, with 8 bases left between them. Germline lookup yields CDR1 LNHDA and CDR2 SQIVND (reference sequence). The CDR3 loop is CASSTTYSTDTQYF. DNA of the CDR3: TGTGCCAGTAGTACCACATACAGCACAGATACGCAGTATTTT.

This clonotype was observed a handful of times. V and J are TRBV7-9 and TRBJ2-7; D remains ambiguous. Germline V lookup: CDR1 SEHNR, CDR2 FQNEAQ (reference sequence). There are 8 residues in the CDR3. The V end was cut by 1 base, the J end by 13 bases, with 2 bases between. The CDR3 reads CASSLGYF. DNA for the CDR3: TGTGCCAGCAGCTTAGGCTACTTC.

The genes are TRBV10-2 and TRBJ1-1, with 9 bases matching TRBD1. Germline CDR1 reads WSHSY; CDR2 reads SAAADI. The CDR3 runs 17 residues. V lost 7 bases and J lost 2; bases outside the gene matches: 14. The CDR3 DNA reads TGCGCCAGCACTACCCACAGGGGGCACGGTGGTAACACTGAAGCTTTCTTT. This gives the protein CASTTHRGHGGNTEAFF.

This clonotype turned up a few times. V is TRBV7-9 and J is TRBJ2-7; D perhaps matches TRBD2 (6 bases). The V and J ends lost 4 bases and 7 bases respectively, with 11 bases between them. The CDR3 spans 12 residues. CDR1 and CDR2 from the germline V gene are SEHNR and FQNEAQ (reference sequence). The CDR3 nucleotides are TGTGCCAGCAGCTCTATCAGCGGGGAGCAGTACTTC. Translated: CASSSISGEQYF.

The table lists this clonotype with a few counts. The genes are TRBV6-1 and TRBJ2-1; unclear D gene. V was shortened by 2 bases and J by 2 bases, with 10 bases between the two germline ends. Germline V gene sequence: CDR1 MNHNS, CDR2 SASEGT. The CDR3 runs to 15 residues. The CDR3 DNA is TGTGCCAGCAGTGAAAGTCTTAAACCCTACAATGAGCAGTTCTTC. Translating it yields CASSESLKPYNEQFF.

The V call is TRBV7-8, the J call TRBJ2-7; 9 bases agree with TRBD1. Germline V gives CDR1 SGHVS, CDR2 FQNEAQ. V shed 5 bases, J shed 4 bases, and the junction held 15 bases outside the gene matches. The CDR3 is 17 residues long. CDR3 sequence: CASSRLAYRGLGYEQYF. The CDR3 coding sequence is TGTGCCAGCAGCCGACTGGCCTACAGGGGGCTGGGGTACGAGCAGTACTTC.

CDR3: CASSFAGRAYEQYF. The CDR3 DNA follows: TGTGCCAGCAGCTTCGCAGGTCGGGCCTACGAGCAGTACTTC. The J gene is TRBJ2-7, the V gene TRBV5-8; D unresolved. Trimming took off 2 bases at V and 2 bases at J, with 11 bases between the two ends. CDR1 is SGHTS and CDR2 is YDEGEE in the germline V gene. The CDR3 is made up of 14 amino acids.

This clonotype showed up just a few times. The CDR3 region has the DNA TGCAGTGCTAGGAACGGGGCGCGGTACGAGCAGTACTTC. Translating gives CSARNGARYEQYF. The V and J genes are TRBV20-1 and TRBJ2-7; either TRBD1 or TRBD2 may fit D (5 bases each). Germline V gives CDR1 DFQATT, CDR2 SNEGSKA (reference sequence). With 3 bases removed from V and 4 bases from J, the gap between germline ends came to 13 bases. The CDR3 is made up of 13 amino acids.

The rearrangement links TRBV28 to TRBJ2-3; tentatively, D is TRBD1 (5 bases). V was cut by 7 bases and J by 6 bases, with 11 bases left in between. Looked up from germline, CDR1 is MDHEN and CDR2 is SYDVKM. This CDR3 comprises 12 residues. CDR3 sequence: CASKGLGDTQYF. As DNA, the CDR3 is TGTGCCAGCAAGGGGTTAGGGGATACGCAGTATTTT.

The sample holds one count of this clonotype. The chain recombines TRBV5-1 with TRBJ2-7, with D perhaps TRBD2 (5 bases). Germline V gene data show CDR1 as SGHRS and CDR2 as YFSETQ. The V end was cut by 4 bases, the J end by 4 bases, with 15 bases between. This CDR3 is built from 14 residues. CDR3 DNA sequence: TGCGCCAGCAGCACGCTAGCTGCTCCTTACGAGCAGTACTTC. Its protein product is CASSTLAAPYEQYF.

This clonotype was observed at least ten times. V is TRBV9 and J is TRBJ2-1; TRBD1 might be the D (5 bases). This CDR3 has 12 residues. Germline lookup yields CDR1 SGDLS and CDR2 YYNGEE. Deletions cut 5 bases from V and 8 bases from J, with 11 bases between. The CDR3 DNA reads as TGTGCCAGCAGAGGTAGGGGCTATGAGCAGTTCTTC. It codes for CASRGRGYEQFF.

The chain carries TRBV29-1 and TRBJ1-2; 9 positions agree with TRBD1. CDR3 length: 13 amino acids. Per the germline V gene, CDR1 is SQVTM and CDR2 is ANQGSEA. Trimming took 7 bases from V and 6 from J; bases not matched to a gene: 9. The CDR3 bases are TGCAGCGCCCGAACAGGGGGCGAGGATGGCTACACCTTC. Encoded protein: CSARTGGEDGYTF.

This clonotype was seen at least ten times. This sequence joins TRBV5-5 and TRBJ2-3; D is possibly TRBD2 (6 bases). CDR3 size: 13 residues. The germline V and J ends were trimmed by 0 bases and 4 bases, with 6 bases remaining between them. The germline V gene encodes CDR1 SGHKS and CDR2 YYEKEE (reference sequence). The CDR3 bases are TGTGCCAGCAGCTTGGCGGGGGCAGATACGCAGTATTTT. Residues: CASSLAGADTQYF.

This clonotype appeared a few times. The chain recombines TRBV27 with TRBJ1-5, with a tentative D call TRBD1 (5 bases). The CDR3 length is 15 residues. The germline CDR1 and CDR2 sequences are MNHEY and SMNVEV (reference sequence). V lost 3 bases, J lost 4 bases, and 13 bases lay in between. CDR3 loop: CASSFGQGRNQPQHF. CDR3 DNA: TGTGCCAGCAGTTTTGGGCAGGGAAGGAATCAGCCCCAGCATTTT.

In this sample, this clonotype turned up once. The genes are TRBV2 and TRBJ1-6; 7 bases agree with TRBD1. CDR1 SNHLY and CDR2 FYNNEI come from the germline V gene. With V trimmed by 8 bases and J by 10 bases, 5 bases remained unmatched. The CDR3 extends over 12 amino acids. The CDR3 nucleotides read TGTGCCAGCCAGGGGGTTTGGTCACCCCTCCACTTT. Translating gives CASQGVWSPLHF.

V gene TRBV7-2 combines with J gene TRBJ1-1; a weak D match, TRBD1 (5 bases). V dropped 5 bases and J dropped 1 base, with 5 bases sitting between them. Per the germline V gene, CDR1 is SGHTA and CDR2 is FQGNSA. The CDR3 has 12 amino acids. The DNA for the CDR3 is TGTGCCAGCAGCGACAGGAACACTGAAGCTTTCTTT. This encodes CASSDRNTEAFF.

This chain uses TRBV7-3 with TRBJ2-2; D may be TRBD2 (5 bases). The length of the CDR3 is 16 residues. V lost 1 base and J 7 bases, leaving 16 bases between the germline ends. Germline assignment: CDR1 SGHTA and CDR2 FQGTGA. Here the CDR3 reads CASSLRVGRTDGELFF. The DNA of the CDR3 is TGTGCCAGCAGCTTAAGAGTAGGACGGACTGACGGGGAGCTGTTTTTT. The entire variable domain, with the rest obtained from reference TRBV7-3 and TRBJ2-2, is as follows: GAGVSQTPSNKVTEKGKYVELRCDPISGHTALYWYRQSLGQGPEFLIYFQGTGAADDSGLPNDRFFAVRPEGSVSTLKIQRTERGDSAVYLCASSLRVGRTDGELFFGEGSRLTVL.